This entry is about one T cell receptor (beta chain). Its antigen is undetermined. V shed 6 bases and J 0 bases; nucleotides not matched to a gene: 9. The germline V gene encodes CDR1 LGHNA and CDR2 YNFKEQ. The length of the CDR3 is 16 residues. This sample was taken from a study of cytomegalovirus exposure and HLA in healthy donors. The overall study: A later analysis reported the same platform for the 120 or so validation repertoires and the roughly 650 first-cohort repertoires.

Repertoires were generated with immunoSEQ multiplex PCR, while TCRdb's copy carries only in-frame clones and drops some. The profile shows 150,000 or so clones, approximately 90% of them singletons. Study-wide points: High specificity and sensitivity for cytomegalovirus status were reported for the classifier. The study listed some 160 cytomegalovirus-associated TCR beta chains.

The sample taken for sequencing was PBMCs. The clonotype comes from a young woman in good health and CMV-seronegative. V is TRBV4-2 and J is TRBJ2-7; 9 nucleotides align to TRBD1. The CDR3 sequence is CASSRTTGGSSYEQYF. CDR3 nucleotide sequence: TGTGCCAGCAGTCGGACAACAGGGGGCAGCTCCTACGAGCAGTACTTC.